The 18 T cell receptor beta chains listed next were all sequenced from one sample in a study of T cell responses to AZD1222 COVID-19 vaccine. TCRdb's copy holds only in-frame clones and misses some; the assay was immunoSEQ multiplex PCR. The repertoire includes more than 110,000 clones, about 94% of them detected once, and 5.1% sits in the top ten. The sequences come from peripheral blood, collected on day 0 of AZD1222 vaccination. The receptors were gathered from an adult in good health.

This clone has only a few counts. J is TRBJ2-5 and V is TRBV12-3 or TRBV12-4, with unresolved D. The CDR3 has 12 residues. V was shortened by 3 bases and J by 4 bases, with 6 bases between the two germline ends. The CDR3 DNA is TGTGCCAGCAGTTTTTATGGAGAGACCCAGTACTTC. This codes for CASSFYGETQYF.

This sequence joins TRBV6-6 and TRBJ1-5; 9 positions agree with TRBD1. Germline V gene sequence: CDR1 MNHNY, CDR2 SVGAGI (reference sequence). The CDR3 is 15 amino acids. The V segment lost 0 bases and the J segment 6 bases; nucleotides outside the gene matches: 3. The CDR3 nucleotides read TGTGCCAGCAGTTACTCGGGACAGGGCAGTCAGCCCCAGCATTTT. Residues: CASSYSGQGSQPQHF.

The chain is built from TRBV18 and TRBJ1-3, with D perhaps TRBD1 (6 bases). V lost 2 bases, J lost 2 bases, and 13 bases lay in between. The CDR3 has 16 amino acids. CDR1 is KGHSH, CDR2 LQKENI, per germline. The CDR3: CASSPEIGGPGNTIYF. The CDR3 DNA sequence: TGTGCCAGCTCACCAGAGATCGGGGGGCCTGGAAACACCATATATTTT. The full variable domain, completed using reference TRBV18 and TRBJ1-3, is NAGVMQNPRHLVRRRGQEARLRCSPMKGHSHVYWYRQLPEEGLKFMVYLQKENIIDESGMPKERFSAEFPKEGPSILRIQQVVRGDSAAYFCASSPEIGGPGNTIYFGEGSWLTVV.

The chain couples TRBV19 to TRBJ1-1, with a weak D call TRBD1 (5 bases). The CDR3 is 15 residues long. Between the trimmed V and J ends, which lost 6 bases and 5 bases, there was a span of 19 bases. Germline assignment: CDR1 LNHDA and CDR2 SQIVND (reference sequence). The CDR3 nucleotides read TGTGCCAGTAGCTTCTCAGGGTTTGGAGGTACTGAAGCTTTCTTT. Encoded protein: CASSFSGFGGTEAFF.

The chain links TRBV9 to TRBJ2-7; TRBD1 matches 7 bases. Trimming cost V 4 bases and J 4 bases; bases outside gene matches: 17. The CDR3 loop spans 17 amino acids. Germline V gene data show CDR1 as SGDLS and CDR2 as YYNGEE. CDR3 in DNA: TGTGCCAGCAGCTCATCGACAGGGTATAGTGGGATTTACGAGCAGTACTTC. Translated, it gives CASSSSTGYSGIYEQYF. The whole variable domain, remainder taken from reference TRBV9 and TRBJ2-7, is DSGVTQTPKHLITATGQRVTLRCSPRSGDLSVYWYQQSLDQGLQFLIQYYNGEERAKGNILERFSAQQFPDLHSELNLSSLELGDSALYFCASSSSTGYSGIYEQYFGPGTRLTVT.

For this clone: One end of the junction fails to match germline, which may point to a read error. The chain carries TRBV28 and TRBJ2-7; 8 nucleotides match TRBD2. The germline gives CDR1 MDHEN, CDR2 SYDVKM. CDR3 length: 14 amino acids. The CDR3 bases are TGTGCCAGCGGTTTAGCGGGATCCACCTACGAGCAGTACTTC. Its translation: CASGLAGSTYEQYF.

The chain couples TRBV9 to TRBJ1-6; 7 nucleotides align to TRBD1. The CDR3 totals 15 residues. Germline trimming cut 0 bases from V and 7 bases from J; bases unmatched to any gene: 4. CDR1 and CDR2 (germline): SGDLS, YYNGEE. The CDR3 nucleotides are TGTGCCAGCAGCGTAGACGGGACAGTGAATTCACCCCTCCACTTT. Translation: CASSVDGTVNSPLHF.

J is TRBJ2-5 and V is TRBV11-2, with 10 bases lining up with TRBD1. This CDR3 has 17 amino acids. Germline V lookup: CDR1 SGHAT, CDR2 FQNNGV. J gave up 0 bases and V 0 bases, and 4 bases lay outside the gene matches. CDR3 DNA: TGTGCCAGCAGCTTAGATCGGGACAGGGGCTACCAAGAGACCCAGTACTTC. Translating gives CASSLDRDRGYQETQYF.

This clone was observed a single time. This sequence joins TRBV27 and TRBJ2-7; the match to TRBD1 covers 9 bases. CDR1 is MNHEY and CDR2 is SMNVEV in the germline V gene (reference sequence). With 8 bases clipped from V and 4 bases from J, the junction kept 3 bases outside the gene matches. This CDR3 comprises 12 residues. CDR3 residues: CASRDRAYEQYF. In nucleotides, the CDR3 is TGTGCCAGCCGGGACAGGGCATACGAGCAGTACTTC.

This rearrangement joins TRBV10-3 to TRBJ1-2, with TRBD1 matching 11 bases. This CDR3 comprises 14 residues. Germline V gene lookup returns CDR1 ENHRY and CDR2 SYGVKD. CDR3 DNA: TGTGCGATATCCGGGACAGGGGGGGACTATGGCTACACCTTC. It encodes CAISGTGGDYGYTF.

This clone was seen only once. This chain links TRBV6-5 with TRBJ2-2, with D possibly TRBD2 on 6 matching bases. This CDR3 is built from 14 residues. Germline values: CDR1 MNHEY, CDR2 SVGAGI. Trimming removed 0 bases at V and 7 bases at J, with 9 bases between. The CDR3 nucleotides read TGTGCCAGCAGTTACTCAGGAGGGAGCGGGGAGCTGTTTTTT. This sequence encodes CASSYSGGSGELFF.

This clone came up once. The chain combines TRBV12-3 or TRBV12-4 with TRBJ2-1, with no clear D. This CDR3 is 12 amino acids long. Trimming removed 6 bases from V and 8 bases from J, with 11 bases in between. In DNA, the CDR3 is TGTGCCAGCAGCCTCACGGGCTATGAGCAGTTCTTC. Amino acid sequence: CASSLTGYEQFF.

The chain combines TRBV3-1 (or the pseudogene TRBV3-2) with TRBJ1-1; D remains unclear. Between the trimmed V and J ends, which lost 1 base and 1 base, there was a span of 7 bases. There are 14 residues in the CDR3. CDR1 is LGHDT, CDR2 YNNKEL, per germline (reference sequence). The chain's CDR3 is CASSQAGWNTEAFF. Written as DNA, the CDR3 is TGTGCCAGCAGCCAAGCCGGGTGGAACACTGAAGCTTTCTTT.

The rearrangement uses TRBV25-1 and TRBJ2-7, with 7 bases identical to TRBD1. The ends lost 7 bases at V and 1 base at J; junction bases unmatched: 7. Germline V CDR1 and CDR2: MGHDK, SYGVNS. The CDR3 has 14 amino acids. CDR3 coding DNA: TGTGCCAGCACCCGGACAGGCACTTCCTACGAGCAGTACTTC. Encoded protein: CASTRTGTSYEQYF.

The J gene is TRBJ1-6, the V gene TRBV6-5, with a weak D call TRBD1 (5 bases). The CDR3 length is 14 residues. The ends were cut back, 5 bases at V and 10 bases at J, with 15 bases in the middle. CDR1 and CDR2 (germline): MNHEY, SVGAGI. The CDR3 DNA follows: TGTGCCAGCAGTCGGGACGAGGCAAGGTCACCCCTCCACTTT. It codes for CASSRDEARSPLHF.

A single count supports this clone. The chain is built from TRBV19 and TRBJ2-6; possibly TRBD1 for D (6 bases). Germline V lookup: CDR1 LNHDA, CDR2 SQIVND (reference sequence). The CDR3 has 18 residues. Trimming took 2 bases from V and 1 from J, leaving 15 bases between them. The CDR3, as DNA: TGTGCCAGTAGTATATTGAGGACAGAGATGTCTGGGGCCAACGTCCTGACTTTC. Translated, it gives CASSILRTEMSGANVLTF.

The chain carries TRBV7-2 and TRBJ2-5; 9 bases match TRBD1. The CDR3 is 14 amino acids. Trimming cost V 5 bases and J 10 bases; bases outside gene matches: 11. Germline V gene data show CDR1 as SGHTA and CDR2 as FQGNSA. DNA of the CDR3: TGTGCCAGCAGCATCCGGGACAGGGATGGGTTCCAGTACTTC. Translating it yields CASSIRDRDGFQYF.

The rearrangement links TRBV18 to TRBJ2-1; TRBD2 might be the D (6 bases). This CDR3 has 13 residues. In germline, CDR1 is KGHSH, CDR2 LQKENI. The V and J ends lost 3 bases and 7 bases respectively, with 10 bases between them. CDR3 DNA sequence: TGTGCCAGCTCACCGGACGGGAGAAATGAGCAGTTCTTC. It yields the protein CASSPDGRNEQFF. Looking up the rest from reference TRBV18 and TRBJ2-1 gives the full variable domain: NAGVMQNPRHLVRRRGQEARLRCSPMKGHSHVYWYRQLPEEGLKFMVYLQKENIIDESGMPKERFSAEFPKEGPSILRIQQVVRGDSAAYFCASSPDGRNEQFFGPGTRLTVL.